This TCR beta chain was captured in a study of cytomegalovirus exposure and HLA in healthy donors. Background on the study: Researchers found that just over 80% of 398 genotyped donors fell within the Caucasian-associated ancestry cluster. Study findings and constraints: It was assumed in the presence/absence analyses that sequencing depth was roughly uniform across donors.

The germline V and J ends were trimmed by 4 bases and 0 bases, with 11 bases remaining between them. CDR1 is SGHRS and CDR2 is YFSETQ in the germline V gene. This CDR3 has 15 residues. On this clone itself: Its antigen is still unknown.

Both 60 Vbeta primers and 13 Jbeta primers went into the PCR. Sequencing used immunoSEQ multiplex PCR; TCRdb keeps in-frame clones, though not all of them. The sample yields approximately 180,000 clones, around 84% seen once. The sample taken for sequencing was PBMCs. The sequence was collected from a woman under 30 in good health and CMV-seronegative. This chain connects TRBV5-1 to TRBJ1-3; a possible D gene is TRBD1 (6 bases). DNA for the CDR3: TGCGCCAGCAGCCCGCCACAGGGCTCTGGAAACACCATATATTTT. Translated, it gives CASSPPQGSGNTIYF.